The clone carrying this T cell receptor (beta chain) is a singleton in its sample. Sequencing used immunoSEQ multiplex PCR; TCRdb keeps in-frame clones, though not all of them. The data contain 1.4 million to 1.5 million clones, roughly 97% of them singletons. Germline V gene data show CDR1 as MNHNS and CDR2 as SASEGT. The V gene lost 6 bases and the J gene lost 8 bases, with 13 bases spanning the gap. The CDR3 loop spans 12 amino acids. This entry is derived from a study of shared clonotypes between healthy human individuals. The source is a man aged 30 to 39 in good health. The chain links TRBV6-1 to TRBJ1-1, with D possibly matching TRBD1 (5 bases). The source material was naive CD4+ T cells sorted from blood. Subset given: CD45RA+ positively selected. Here the CDR3 reads CASRGVLREAFF. The CDR3 DNA reads TGTGCCAGCAGGGGGGTTCTGAGGGAAGCTTTCTTT.